This record concerns one T cell receptor (beta chain) sequence. Per the original data handling: For nucleated cells, counts were estimated from reference gene primer amplification. The assay was immunoSEQ multiplex PCR, and TCRdb's table has in-frame clones only and misses some. V, J and clone size are taken as reported in that table, and D and trimming were inferred from the DNA itself. The data show about 160,000 clones, about 80% seen once. The data originate from a study of blood T cell repertoires in COVID-19. Study context: Spain, Italy and the United States supplied samples that represented acute and convalescent COVID-19. Sources were T cells, B-cell-depleted T cells, or PBMCs; the material itself was cDNA or gDNA.

The sequenced sample consisted of peripheral blood. The receptor comes from a man in his 70s who had recovered from COVID-19.

The CDR3 sequence is CASSTIQGAGTNEKLFF. The CDR3, as DNA: TGTGCCAGTAGTACCATCCAGGGTGCAGGTACTAATGAAAAACTGTTTTTT. This chain uses TRBV19 with TRBJ1-4; a weak D match, TRBD1 (5 bases). The CDR3 is 17 amino acids. CDR1 is LNHDA and CDR2 is SQIVND in the germline V gene (reference sequence). V was cut by 4 bases and J by 2 bases, with 17 bases left in between.